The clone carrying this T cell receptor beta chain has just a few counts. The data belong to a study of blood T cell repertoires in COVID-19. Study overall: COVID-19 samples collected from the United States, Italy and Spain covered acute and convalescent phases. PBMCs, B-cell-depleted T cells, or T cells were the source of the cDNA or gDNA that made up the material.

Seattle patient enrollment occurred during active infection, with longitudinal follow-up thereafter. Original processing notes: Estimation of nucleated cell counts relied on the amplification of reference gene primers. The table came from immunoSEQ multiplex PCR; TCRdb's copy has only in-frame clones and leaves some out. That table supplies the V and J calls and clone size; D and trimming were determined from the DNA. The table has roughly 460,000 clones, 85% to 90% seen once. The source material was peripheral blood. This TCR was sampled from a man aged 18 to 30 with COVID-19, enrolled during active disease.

CDR3 sequence (DNA): TGTGCCAGCAGCTTAGTAGTAAAGAACACTGAAGCTTTCTTT. Translation gives CASSLVVKNTEAFF. The chain employs TRBV7-9 and TRBJ1-1; no definite D call. CDR1 is SEHNR and CDR2 is FQNEAQ in the germline V gene (reference sequence). The CDR3 consists of 14 residues. Trimming removed 1 base at V and 1 base at J, with 7 bases between.